The table lists the clone carrying this T cell receptor (beta chain) with a few counts. Its antigen is currently unknown. Expressed TCRB transcripts were sequenced after all isolated RNA was converted to cDNA. It was found that naive, central memory and regulatory T cell samples averaged approximately 3.5 million reads. Method: immunoSEQ multiplex PCR; TCRdb's copy keeps in-frame clones and lacks some. The table has about 190,000 clones, 6.5% to 8.5% seen once; the top ten hold 0.5%. Markers CD45RO/CCR7/CD25/CD127/CD95/CD27 served to sort CD4+ naive, central memory, regulatory and stem cell-like memory cells. The data were taken from a study of beta chain features in type 1 diabetes. Turning to the study itself: The examined sorted cells totaled fewer than 110,000,000 across samples.

Broader study findings: A moderate, significant TCRB CDR3 shortening appeared in type 1 diabetes across four CD4+ subsets. In type 1 diabetes patients, VDJ junctions had fewer insertions; deletions at these junctions were more frequent.

The CDR3 runs to 13 residues. Germline-derived CDR1 and CDR2 are SGHAT and FQNNGV. With V trimmed by 6 bases and J by 2 bases, 4 bases remained unmatched. The chain has TRBV11-2 and TRBJ2-7; 7 bases align to TRBD2. The receptor was isolated from a young man with type 1 diabetes. The sequencing sample was made of central memory CD4+ T cells from blood. CDR3 sequence (DNA): TGTGCCAGCAGTATAGGGAGGGCCTACGAGCAGTACTTC. It specifies CASSIGRAYEQYF. The entire variable domain, with the rest obtained from reference TRBV11-2 and TRBJ2-7, is as follows: EAGVAQSPRYKIIEKRQSVAFWCNPISGHATLYWYQQILGQGPKLLIQFQNNGVVDDSQLPKDRFSAERLKGVDSTLKIQPAKLEDSAVYLCASSIGRAYEQYFGPGTRLTVT.